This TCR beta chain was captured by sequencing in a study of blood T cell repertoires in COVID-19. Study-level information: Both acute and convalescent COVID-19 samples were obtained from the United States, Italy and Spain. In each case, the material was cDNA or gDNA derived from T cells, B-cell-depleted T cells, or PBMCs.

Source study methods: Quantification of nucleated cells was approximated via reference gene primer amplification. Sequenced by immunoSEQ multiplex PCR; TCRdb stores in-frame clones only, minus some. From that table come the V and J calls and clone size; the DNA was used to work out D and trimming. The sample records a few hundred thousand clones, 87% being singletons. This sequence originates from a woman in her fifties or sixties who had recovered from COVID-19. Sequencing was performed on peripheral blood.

The CDR3 protein is CASSRQGSNYGYTF. Written as DNA, the CDR3 is TGCGCCAGCAGCCGACAGGGGTCTAACTATGGCTACACCTTC. The genes are TRBV4-3 and TRBJ1-2, with 8 bases matching TRBD1. This CDR3 is 14 amino acids long. CDR1 and CDR2 (germline): LGHNA, YSLEER. V was pared by 4 bases and J by 0 bases, with 1 base of the junction left unmatched.